The 15 T cell receptor beta chains listed next were all sequenced from one sample in a study of OX40 agonist ivuxolimab in advanced cancers. Repertoires were generated with immunoSEQ multiplex PCR, while TCRdb's copy carries only in-frame clones and drops some. The sample contains roughly 89,000 clones, about 86% of which appear only once. Sequences were derived from CD4+ or CD8+ T cells sorted from blood, sampled in a trial of the OX40 agonist ivuxolimab. The receptors stem from an adult with an advanced solid tumor such as melanoma, head and neck, liver or kidney cancer.

The table lists this clone with a count of one. The chain links TRBV7-6 to TRBJ2-1; 9 nucleotides line up with TRBD2. This CDR3 spans 16 amino acids. The J segment lost 4 bases and the V segment lost 5 bases, leaving 9 bases of the junction unmatched. CDR1 SGHVS and CDR2 FNYEAQ come from the germline V gene. Here the CDR3 reads CASSRMRGGEYNEQFF. CDR3 coding DNA: TGTGCCAGCAGCCGTATGCGCGGGGGGGAGTACAATGAGCAGTTCTTC.

The rearrangement joins TRBV7-9 to TRBJ2-3; 11 bases fit TRBD2. This CDR3 contains 16 residues. The ends lost 5 bases at V and 0 bases at J; junction bases unmatched: 4. Germline assignment: CDR1 SEHNR and CDR2 FQNEAQ (reference sequence). DNA for the CDR3: TGTGCCAGCAGCGTGACTAGCGGGACTAGCACAGATACGCAGTATTTT. It is translated as CASSVTSGTSTDTQYF.

The chain has TRBV19 and TRBJ1-1; TRBD1 aligns across 9 bases. V lost 8 bases, J lost 5 bases, and 3 bases stayed unmatched. The CDR3 sequence is 12 residues long. The germline V gene encodes CDR1 LNHDA and CDR2 SQIVND (reference sequence). This CDR3 is CASGQGRTEAFF. The CDR3 DNA follows: TGTGCCAGTGGACAGGGGAGAACTGAAGCTTTCTTT.

In its sample, this clone was seen a few times. The J gene is TRBJ1-2, the V gene TRBV5-1, with D unresolved. CDR3 length: 14 amino acids. The V gene lost 0 bases and the J gene lost 4 bases, with 10 bases spanning the gap. Germline CDR1 is SGHRS and CDR2 is YFSETQ. The CDR3 DNA is TGCGCCAGCAGCTTGGAAGGCAGGACCTATGGCTACACCTTC. This translates into CASSLEGRTYGYTF.

This chain links TRBV7-9 with TRBJ1-1; D remains ambiguous. Germline CDR1 reads SEHNR; CDR2 reads FQNEAQ (reference sequence). The CDR3 runs to 14 residues. V was shortened by 0 bases and J by 9 bases, with 14 bases between the two germline ends. CDR3 protein: CASSLATDGVKAFF. CDR3 bases: TGTGCCAGCAGCTTAGCTACGGACGGGGTTAAAGCTTTCTTT.

In its sample, this clone was seen a few times. The V and J genes are TRBV19 and TRBJ1-1; no clear D. CDR1 is LNHDA and CDR2 is SQIVND in the germline V gene (reference sequence). Trimming pared 6 bases from V and 1 base from J, leaving 9 bases between. CDR3 size: 13 residues. The CDR3 DNA sequence: TGTGCCAGTAGATTTAGGCGGAACACTGAAGCTTTCTTT. It specifies CASRFRRNTEAFF.

The CDR3 sequence: CARVPSAGENYGYTF. CDR3 nucleotides: TGTGCCAGGGTCCCCTCGGCAGGGGAGAACTATGGCTACACCTTC. This rearrangement joins TRBV6-5 to TRBJ1-2; D may be TRBD1 (6 bases). The CDR3 has 15 residues. CDR1 and CDR2 (germline): MNHEY, SVGAGI. V lost 9 bases and J 2 bases, leaving 19 bases between the germline ends.

The gene calls are TRBV6-1 and TRBJ2-3; 7 bases map to TRBD1. Germline assignment: CDR1 MNHNS and CDR2 SASEGT. The CDR3 sequence is 16 residues long. The junction had 11 bases not matched to a gene; V was cut back by 4 bases and J by 4 bases. The CDR3 nucleotides read TGTGCCAGCAGTGGTGGGACAGCGAATGAGGCAGATACGCAGTATTTT. Residues: CASSGGTANEADTQYF.

A word on this clone: The junction and the germline gene differ at one end; a read error may be behind it. The chain combines TRBV7-9 with TRBJ2-5, with D unclear. This CDR3 has 12 residues. Germline-derived CDR1 and CDR2 are SEHNR and FQNEAQ (reference sequence). For the CDR3, the DNA is TGTGCCAGCAGCTTATTTGGAGAGGCCCAGTACTTC. The encoded protein is CASSLFGEAQYF.

The chain is built from TRBV5-1 and TRBJ1-1; D unresolved. The CDR3 has 13 residues. Trimming took 0 bases from V and 1 from J, leaving 4 bases between them. CDR1 is SGHRS, CDR2 YFSETQ, per germline. Here the CDR3 reads CASSLARNTEAFF. CDR3 DNA sequence: TGCGCCAGCAGCTTGGCGAGGAACACTGAAGCTTTCTTT.

The V and J genes are TRBV7-9 and TRBJ1-4, with TRBD1 matching over 7 bases. V trimming: 11 bases; J trimming: 10 bases; junction bases outside the gene matches: 10. Germline V gene data show CDR1 as SEHNR and CDR2 as FQNEAQ (reference sequence). There are 12 residues in the CDR3. The DNA of the CDR3 is TGTGCCTCCGGGCAGCGGACAGGAAAACTGTTTTTT. Its protein product is CASGQRTGKLFF. The complete variable domain, with remaining parts taken from reference TRBV7-9 and TRBJ1-4, reads DTGVSQNPRHKITKRGQNVTFRCDPISEHNRLYWYRQTLGQGPEFLTYFQNEAQLEKSRLLSDRFSAERPKGSFSTLEIQRTEQGDSAMYLCASGQRTGKLFFGSGTQLSVL.

CDR3 sequence (DNA): TGTGCCAGCAGCTTCGGGACAGGGTTGGGGGCAGATACGCAGTATTTT. Residues: CASSFGTGLGADTQYF. The V and J genes are TRBV9 and TRBJ2-3; 9 bases fit TRBD1. The CDR3 totals 16 residues. From germline, CDR1 is SGDLS and CDR2 YYNGEE. Trimming cost V 4 bases and J 4 bases; bases outside gene matches: 10.

The gene calls are TRBV15 and TRBJ1-2; 11 nucleotides line up with TRBD1. Germline V gene data show CDR1 as LNHNV and CDR2 as YYDKDF (reference sequence). This CDR3 region has 16 residues. The ends lost 5 bases at V and 6 bases at J; junction bases unmatched: 11. CDR3 residues: CATSRGQGALRDGYTF. Here the CDR3 DNA reads TGTGCCACCAGCCGCGGACAGGGGGCTCTTAGGGATGGCTACACCTTC.

This chain joins TRBV19 and TRBJ2-5; TRBD1 aligns across 8 bases. Germline V gene lookup returns CDR1 LNHDA and CDR2 SQIVND (reference sequence). Germline trimming cut 5 bases from V and 5 bases from J; bases unmatched to any gene: 7. This CDR3 is built from 14 residues. In nucleotides, the CDR3 is TGTGCCAGTAGTCCGACAGGGGTGTCGGAGACCCAGTACTTC. It is translated as CASSPTGVSETQYF.

The chain uses TRBV5-4 and TRBJ1-1, with TRBD1 identical over 10 bases. There are 20 residues in the CDR3. Germline V CDR1 and CDR2: SGHNT, YYREEE (reference sequence). The V and J ends lost 5 bases and 1 base, in that order; junction bases with no gene match: 20. The CDR3 DNA is TGTGCCAGCAGTTGGGACAGGGGTCGATGGACCCTTCAGTGGAACACTGAAGCTTTCTTT. Translated, it gives CASSWDRGRWTLQWNTEAFF.